Listed here are 30 T cell receptor beta chains from one sample, sequenced in a study of blood T cell repertoires in COVID-19. Sequencing used immunoSEQ multiplex PCR; TCRdb keeps in-frame clones, though not all of them. Of some 140,000 clones in the sample, 65% to 90% are singletons; the top ten hold 8.4%. The specimen sequenced was peripheral blood. These receptors were taken from a woman aged 55-70 years with active or convalescent COVID-19.

V usage is TRBV5-6 and J usage is TRBJ2-7, with D perhaps matching TRBD2 (6 bases). This CDR3 is built from 17 residues. Germline-derived CDR1 and CDR2 are SGHDT and YYEEEE. Trimming removed 5 bases from V and 1 base from J, with 22 bases in between. This CDR3 reads CASRLRPTGTESYEQYV. The CDR3 DNA sequence: TGTGCCAGCAGGTTGAGGCCTACCGGGACTGAGTCCTACGAGCAGTACGTC.

The rearrangement links TRBV18 to TRBJ2-7, with 10 nucleotides matching TRBD2. Germline CDR1 reads KGHSH; CDR2 reads LQKENI. With V trimmed by 3 bases and J by 0 bases, 2 bases remained unmatched. The CDR3 runs 15 residues. The CDR3 DNA sequence: TGTGCCAGCTCACCTGCTAGCGGGAGCTCCTACGAGCAGTACTTC. Amino acid sequence: CASSPASGSSYEQYF.

This clone was recorded a few times. This chain connects TRBV4-2 to TRBJ1-2; tentative D call: TRBD1 (5 bases). The CDR3 covers 16 residues. CDR1 LGHNA and CDR2 YNFKEQ come from the germline V gene. Deletions cut 3 bases from V and 1 base from J, with 15 bases between. DNA of the CDR3: TGTGCCAGCAGCCACGTACGGGGGGGAAATAACTATGGCTACACCTTC. This codes for CASSHVRGGNNYGYTF.

This chain joins TRBV24-1 and TRBJ1-5; D uncertain. The V and J ends lost 7 bases and 0 bases respectively, with 6 bases between them. CDR1 and CDR2 (germline): KGHDR, SFDVKD. The CDR3 spans 13 residues. The CDR3 loop is CATSRHSNQPQHF. CDR3 DNA: TGTGCCACCAGCAGACATAGCAATCAGCCCCAGCATTTT.

This clone was seen a single time. The chain employs TRBV27 and TRBJ2-6; 7 nucleotides match TRBD1. CDR1 is MNHEY and CDR2 is SMNVEV in the germline V gene (reference sequence). This CDR3 is built from 16 residues. Losses at the gene ends were 3 bases for V and 2 bases for J; bases not matched to a gene: 4. The CDR3 loop is CASSFLTGTGANVLTF. The CDR3 region has the DNA TGTGCCAGCAGTTTTTTGACAGGGACTGGGGCCAACGTCCTGACTTTC.

This chain connects TRBV5-1 to TRBJ1-1, with D unclear. The germline V gene has CDR1 SGHRS and CDR2 YFSETQ. The V end lost 0 bases, the J end lost 1 base, and 7 bases lay between the germline ends. The CDR3 runs 14 residues. This CDR3 is CASSLVGENTEAFF. The CDR3 DNA follows: TGCGCCAGCAGCTTGGTTGGAGAGAACACTGAAGCTTTCTTT.

V usage is TRBV7-9 and J usage is TRBJ2-1, with TRBD2 matching 10 bases. This CDR3 comprises 16 residues. With 0 bases clipped from V and 3 bases from J, the junction kept 2 bases outside the gene matches. Germline V CDR1 and CDR2: SEHNR, FQNEAQ (reference sequence). In nucleotides, the CDR3 is TGTGCCAGCAGCTTAGCTTTAGCGGGGGGCTACAATGAGCAGTTCTTC. Translation gives CASSLALAGGYNEQFF.

The gene calls are TRBV28 and TRBJ1-1; D call uncertain. V lost 11 bases and J 1 base, leaving 14 bases between the germline ends. The germline V gene has CDR1 MDHEN and CDR2 SYDVKM. The CDR3 is 13 amino acids. The CDR3 is CAGGSGGNTEAFF. The CDR3 region has the DNA TGTGCCGGTGGTTCGGGAGGGAACACTGAAGCTTTCTTT. Based on the CDR3 plus reference TRBV28 and TRBJ1-1, the full variable domain is DVKVTQSSRYLVKRTGEKVFLECVQDMDHENMFWYRQDPGLGLRLIYFSYDVKMKEKGDIPEGYSVSREKKERFSLILESASTNQTSMYLCAGGSGGNTEAFFGQGTRLTVV.

This clone appeared a few times. The chain employs TRBV6-6 and TRBJ1-1; 8 nucleotides match TRBD1. V was pared by 6 bases and J by 4 bases, with 10 bases of the junction left unmatched. This CDR3 region has 15 residues. From germline, CDR1 is MNHNY and CDR2 SVGAGI (reference sequence). DNA of the CDR3: TGTGCCAGCAGCCTACAGGGGGGAATGGGCACTGAAGCTTTCTTT. Translation: CASSLQGGMGTEAFF.

This chain links TRBV6-2 or TRBV6-3 with TRBJ2-7; D gene uncertain. Trimming took off 2 bases at V and 2 bases at J, with 13 bases between the two ends. The CDR3 extends over 15 amino acids. Germline assignment: CDR1 MNHEY and CDR2 SVGEGT. DNA for the CDR3: TGTGCCAGCAGTTACATAGACAAGGCCACCTACGAGCAGTACTTC. Its translation is CASSYIDKATYEQYF.

The chain carries TRBV13 and TRBJ2-5; 11 nucleotides match TRBD2. Trimming cost V 8 bases and J 2 bases; bases outside gene matches: 10. Looked up from germline, CDR1 is PRHDT and CDR2 is FYEKMQ (reference sequence). The CDR3 consists of 16 residues. For the CDR3, the DNA is TGTGCCAGCGGGTTACTAGCGGGAGCACCGCAAGAGACCCAGTACTTC. Residues: CASGLLAGAPQETQYF. The whole variable domain, remainder taken from reference TRBV13 and TRBJ2-5, is AAGVIQSPRHLIKEKRETATLKCYPIPRHDTVYWYQQGPGQDPQFLISFYEKMQSDKGSIPDRFSAQQFSDYHSELNMSSLELGDSALYFCASGLLAGAPQETQYFGPGTRLLVL.

The V gene is TRBV5-1, the J gene TRBJ2-1, with D possibly being TRBD2 (6 bases). The CDR3 loop spans 14 amino acids. With 0 bases removed from V and 5 bases from J, the gap between germline ends came to 9 bases. Germline lookup yields CDR1 SGHRS and CDR2 YFSETQ. CDR3 amino acids: CASSLDTSNNEQFF. The CDR3 coding sequence is TGCGCCAGCAGCTTGGACACTAGCAACAATGAGCAGTTCTTC.

The CDR3 loop is CASSLQGMRKQYF. In DNA form, the CDR3 reads TGTGCCAGCAGTTTACAGGGAATGAGAAAGCAGTACTTC. The gene calls are TRBV28 and TRBJ2-7, with D tentatively TRBD1 (5 bases). There are 13 residues in the CDR3. Trimming cost V 2 bases and J 8 bases, with 13 bases left between them. Germline V gene sequence: CDR1 MDHEN, CDR2 SYDVKM.

V and J are TRBV5-4 and TRBJ2-5; 8 bases agree with TRBD2. V gave up 4 bases and J gave up 5 bases; unmatched junction bases: 7. This CDR3 contains 14 residues. In germline, CDR1 is SGHNT, CDR2 YYREEE (reference sequence). CDR3 loop: CASSGGLVAETQYF. CDR3 coding DNA: TGTGCCAGCAGCGGGGGACTAGTTGCCGAGACCCAGTACTTC.

This chain uses TRBV6-5 with TRBJ1-1, with TRBD1 as a possible D gene (6 bases). The CDR3 runs 13 residues. V was cut by 6 bases and J by 3 bases, with 11 bases left in between. Germline V gene lookup returns CDR1 MNHEY and CDR2 SVGAGI. CDR3 region: CASRQGPHTEAFF. The CDR3, as DNA: TGTGCCAGCAGACAGGGACCCCACACTGAAGCTTTCTTT.

The V and J genes are TRBV6-2 or TRBV6-3 and TRBJ2-7; 8 positions match TRBD2. With 2 bases clipped from V and 6 bases from J, the junction kept 6 bases outside the gene matches. Germline loops: CDR1 MNHEY, CDR2 SVGEGT. CDR3 length: 14 residues. The CDR3 is CASSYGGLAREQYF. The CDR3 bases are TGTGCCAGCAGTTACGGAGGACTAGCCCGCGAGCAGTACTTC.

The chain combines TRBV28 with TRBJ2-2; possible D gene TRBD2, 6 bases. Germline CDR1 and CDR2: MDHEN and SYDVKM. The CDR3 is 15 amino acids. V gave up 2 bases and J gave up 4 bases, with 11 bases separating them. CDR3 in DNA: TGTGCCAGCAGTTTAATGGGAGGTGGCACCGGGGAGCTGTTTTTT. This codes for CASSLMGGGTGELFF.

The genes are TRBV15 and TRBJ1-4, with a possible D match to TRBD1 (6 bases). V lost 5 bases and J lost 4, with 17 bases in between. The CDR3 is 16 amino acids. Germline-derived CDR1 and CDR2 are LNHNV and YYDKDF (reference sequence). The CDR3 sequence is CATSWTVSHGNEKLFF. The CDR3 nucleotides are TGTGCCACCAGCTGGACAGTTTCGCATGGTAATGAAAAACTGTTTTTT.

This clone was counted once. The CDR3 here is CASSQGTSNTGELFF. The CDR3 region has the DNA TGCGCCAGCAGCCAAGGGACATCGAACACCGGGGAGCTGTTTTTT. The chain couples TRBV5-1 to TRBJ2-2; perhaps TRBD1 as D (6 bases). The germline CDR1 and CDR2 sequences are SGHRS and YFSETQ. CDR3 length: 15 amino acids. V was pared by 4 bases and J by 0 bases, with 10 bases between.

The J gene is TRBJ2-1, the V gene TRBV6-4; 9 nucleotides line up with TRBD1. The germline CDR1 and CDR2 sequences are MRHNA and SNTAGT. J lost 8 bases, V lost 5 bases, and 10 bases had no gene match. The CDR3 contains 15 residues. CDR3 sequence reads: CASSRGGTGSYEQFF. Written as DNA, the CDR3 is TGTGCCAGCAGTCGAGGGGGGACAGGGAGCTATGAGCAGTTCTTC.

The J gene is TRBJ1-1, the V gene TRBV28; 7 bases are shared with TRBD1. The trim removed 5 bases at V and 4 bases at J, leaving 10 bases unmatched. Germline assignment: CDR1 MDHEN and CDR2 SYDVKM. The CDR3 runs to 15 residues. CDR3 in amino acids: CASSPTLGGITEAFF. The CDR3 DNA reads TGTGCCAGCAGTCCGACCTTAGGGGGCATCACTGAAGCTTTCTTT.

With regard to this clone: Different DNA sequences within this sample yield the same CDR3. J is TRBJ1-5 and V is TRBV19, with 8 bases identical to TRBD1. After removal of 6 bases from V and 2 bases from J, the junction contained 6 bases not matched to a gene. The CDR3 has 15 amino acids. Germline CDR1 LNHDA, CDR2 SQIVND (reference sequence). The CDR3 nucleotides are TGTGCCAGTAGCTCCGGACAGGGCGGCAATCAGCCCCAGCATTTT. Its protein product is CASSSGQGGNQPQHF.

The chain employs TRBV28 and TRBJ2-7; no definite D call. Germline loops: CDR1 MDHEN, CDR2 SYDVKM. V shed 1 base and J shed 7 bases, with 8 bases lying between them. This CDR3 spans 12 amino acids. This chain's CDR3 is CASSLSSPEQYF. As DNA, the CDR3 is TGTGCCAGCAGTTTATCGTCCCCGGAGCAGTACTTC.

V gene TRBV7-9 combines with J gene TRBJ1-5, with D unclear. Trimming removed 1 base from V and 2 bases from J, with 9 bases in between. The V gene's germline CDR1 is SEHNR and CDR2 FQNEAQ (reference sequence). CDR3 length equals 15 residues. The CDR3 nucleotides are TGTGCCAGCAGCTTAGGTGGAGATCGCAATCAGCCCCAGCATTTT. Translated: CASSLGGDRNQPQHF.

Only one count was recorded for this clone. The chain couples TRBV18 to TRBJ2-7; no clear D. V was cut by 2 bases and J by 6 bases, with 14 bases left in between. From germline, CDR1 is KGHSH and CDR2 LQKENI. This CDR3 has 14 amino acids. The CDR3 sequence is CASSPEQSFAEQYF. The CDR3 DNA reads TGTGCCAGCTCACCAGAACAGTCGTTCGCCGAGCAGTACTTC.

This sequence joins TRBV7-2 and TRBJ1-1; TRBD1 is a possible D gene (5 bases). The CDR3 has 15 amino acids. Trimming removed 1 base from V and 1 base from J, with 10 bases in between. From germline, CDR1 is SGHTA and CDR2 FQGNSA. CDR3 sequence: CASSLEGLKNTEAFF. For the CDR3, the DNA is TGTGCCAGCAGCTTAGAGGGACTCAAGAACACTGAAGCTTTCTTT.

V and J are TRBV6-1 and TRBJ2-2; D may be TRBD1 (6 bases). This CDR3 comprises 16 residues. V lost 4 bases to trimming and J lost 0 bases, with 12 bases between them. The germline CDR1 and CDR2 sequences are MNHNS and SASEGT. The CDR3 sequence is CASSARQATNTGELFF. DNA for the CDR3: TGTGCCAGCAGTGCCAGACAGGCCACGAACACCGGGGAGCTGTTTTTT.

The rearrangement joins TRBV7-2 to TRBJ2-1, with TRBD2 matching 13 bases. The CDR3 is made up of 19 amino acids. The V gene's germline CDR1 is SGHTA and CDR2 FQGNSA. The V and J ends lost 5 bases and 0 bases, in that order; junction bases with no gene match: 10. Here the CDR3 reads CASSPTGLAGVSSYNEQFF. The CDR3 DNA follows: TGTGCCAGCAGCCCCACAGGACTAGCGGGGGTGAGCTCCTACAATGAGCAGTTCTTC.

This chain connects TRBV11-2 to TRBJ2-1, with 8 nucleotides matching TRBD2. Germline CDR1 reads SGHAT; CDR2 reads FQNNGV. This CDR3 has 14 amino acids. J gave up 8 bases and V 3 bases, and 6 bases lay outside the gene matches. CDR3 nucleotide sequence: TGTGCCAGCAGCTTGGGACTAGGGCGGGATGAGCAGTTCTTC. It codes for CASSLGLGRDEQFF.

The rearrangement uses TRBV2 and TRBJ2-5, with D possibly TRBD1 on 5 matching bases. This CDR3 is built from 13 residues. Between the trimmed V and J ends, which lost 2 bases and 4 bases, there was a span of 8 bases. Germline CDR1 SNHLY, CDR2 FYNNEI. CDR3 nucleotides: TGTGCCAGCAGTGAACAGGGTATAGAGACCCAGTACTTC. Translated: CASSEQGIETQYF.